This TCR beta chain was retrieved from a study of somatic mutations in cytotoxic T cells in rheumatoid arthritis. V shed 3 bases and J shed 1 base, with 9 bases lying between them. From germline, CDR1 is SEHNR and CDR2 FQNEAQ (reference sequence). This CDR3 has 14 amino acids. Authors' processing steps: After comparison against published virus-specific TCRB sequences, only a few of the patient CD8+ clones larger than 1% turned out to match them. Libraries were prepared by immunoSEQ multiplex PCR; TCRdb keeps only in-frame clonotypes and omits some of them. The DNA gave D and trimming, while V, J and clone size come from that table. The data hold around 20,000 clones, with approximately 82% observed a single time.

This TCR was recovered from a man aged 18 to 29 with rheumatoid arthritis. The chain joins TRBV7-9 to TRBJ2-5, with D possibly TRBD2 on 6 matching bases. What was sequenced was CD8+ T cells sorted from blood. The CDR3 DNA follows: TGTGCCAGCAGCTTTGGCGGGGTCCAAGAGACCCAGTACTTC. As protein: CASSFGGVQETQYF.